This T cell receptor beta chain originates from a study of T cell changes during pregnancy in multiple sclerosis (dated by TCRdb to about 2019). With regard to the full study: The study looked at changes in the T cell repertoire across pregnancy in women with multiple sclerosis.

Of note for this clone: The antigen it binds to is not known. No qualities accompany the bases; no much larger clone lies one base away.

In the germline V gene, CDR1 corresponds to SGHVS and CDR2 to FQNEAQ. V and J lose 5 bases and 2 bases, and a span of 13 bases separates them. Reading from cysteine to phenylalanine, the CDR3 counts 14 amino acids. Kept here is only the CDR3 DNA, which spans 42 bases and is read in frame from base 1. The library was built by means of the immunoSEQ multiplex PCR assay. The table comes from immuneACCESS by way of TCRdb, which keeps in-frame sequences with V and J called. Part of the clones is missing from these tables; in studies checked, under half for an unresolved V gene and the rest for unknown reasons. The sample data list about 31,000 clones, and just over 90% of these were observed just once. Roughly 4.5% of the sample goes to the ten largest clones.

The rearrangement combines TRBV7-8 with TRBJ2-7; TRBD1 is a weak D gene call, 6 bases matching. This receptor was obtained from a female donor with multiple sclerosis, enrolled in a pregnancy study. This specimen consisted of CD8+ T cells from peripheral blood mononuclear cells, obtained in the second trimester of pregnancy. DNA sequence: TGTGCCAGCAGCGTGGGACATAAAACCTACGAGCAGTACTTC. Translated, it reads CASSVGHKTYEQYF.